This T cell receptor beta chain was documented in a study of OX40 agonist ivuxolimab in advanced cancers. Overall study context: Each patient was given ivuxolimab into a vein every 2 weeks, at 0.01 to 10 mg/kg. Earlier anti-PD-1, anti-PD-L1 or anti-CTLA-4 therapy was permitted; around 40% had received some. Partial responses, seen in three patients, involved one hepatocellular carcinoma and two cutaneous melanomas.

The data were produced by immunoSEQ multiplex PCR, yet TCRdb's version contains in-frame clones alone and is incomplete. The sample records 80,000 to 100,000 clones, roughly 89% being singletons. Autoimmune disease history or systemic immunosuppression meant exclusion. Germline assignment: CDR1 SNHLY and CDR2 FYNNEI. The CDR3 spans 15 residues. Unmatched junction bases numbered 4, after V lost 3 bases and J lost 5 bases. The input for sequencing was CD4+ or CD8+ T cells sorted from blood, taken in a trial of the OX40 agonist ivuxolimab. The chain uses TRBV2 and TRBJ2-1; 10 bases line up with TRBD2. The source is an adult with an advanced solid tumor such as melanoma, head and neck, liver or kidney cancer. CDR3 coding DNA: TGTGCCAGCAGTGAGAGGACTAGCGGAAACAATGAGCAGTTCTTC. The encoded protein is CASSERTSGNNEQFF.